This T cell receptor (beta chain) was sequenced in a study of shared clonotypes between healthy human individuals (dated by TCRdb to 2020 to 2021). Some background on the complete study: Three men and two women, aged 18 to 49 years, made up the cohort. Different laboratories and diverse techniques were used to prepare libraries and sequence TCR repertoires, to increase sequencing depth and limit assay-specific biases. Each donor's leukapheresis produced roughly between roughly 0.94 and 9.5 billion PBMCs. For each donor, three plates each were used for CD4 naive and CD4 memory, two plates were used for CD8 naive, and one plate was used for CD8 memory. To estimate repertoire size and how much clonotype sharing occurs between individuals, the study deeply sequenced the blood TCR repertoires of 4 to 6 healthy adults. Overall results and qualifications from the work: The small number of donors limited the genetic and exposure-history diversity represented. Incomplete sequencing was indicated by rarefaction of sorted-subset datasets, despite the large sequencing depth. Only blood was sampled, and tissue TCR repertoires likely differ from those in blood. Across four donors, 4.5% to 6.5% of naive CD4, roughly 3.5% of naive CD8, 2.3% of memory CD4, and approximately 0.42% of memory CD8 clonotypes were shared. Larger estimated clonotype richness was generally found for naive subsets than for memory subsets. Based on pairwise subsampling, the degree of clonotype sharing among donors was expected to be affected by sequencing depth. Compared with non-shared clonotypes, the clonotypes found in all four sorted-subset donors had higher generation probabilities.

Healthy HIV-negative adults with no recently reported acute infections or vaccinations were included as donors. Every donor was a Caucasian adult living in Nashville, Tennessee, USA. Magnetic negative selection was used to enrich CD4+ T cells, after which naive cells were positively selected on CD45RA and the negative fraction became the memory subset. Blood was collected by leukapheresis, and PBMCs were isolated by Ficoll-Histopaque density gradient centrifugation and then cryopreserved in liquid nitrogen vapor phase. Purity and quantity of every magnetically sorted T cell population were checked by analytical flow cytometry. From each sorted fraction, genomic DNA was isolated and quantified by UV absorbance on a Nanodrop 2000c. About this clone: Its antigen is still unknown. The sample holds no much larger clone one base away, and base qualities are not on file.

V loses 5 bases at its end and J loses 6 bases; junction bases beyond the gene matches: 3. CDR1 and CDR2, per the germline V gene, are SGHVS and FQNEAQ. The CDR3 has 14 amino acids, counting the end cysteine and phenylalanine. Only CDR3 DNA remains: 42 bases, in frame from the first base. Using the deep immunoSEQ assay, multiplex PCR amplified TCR CDR3 regions from genomic DNA. For each cell subset, the extracted genomic DNA was distributed evenly across all wells of several immunoSEQ 96-well plates, and each plate served as one replicate. For sorted subsets, around 200 ng genomic DNA, equal to 30,000 to 35,000 T cell genomes, was loaded into each replicate PCR. Purified libraries were measured with a Qubit 3.0 fluorometer, size-checked on a Bioanalyzer 2100, and measured again with the KAPA Library Quantification kit. Every immunoSEQ 96-well plate was sequenced on a separate single-read 150-cycle Illumina NextSeq 550 flow cell. As for how the authors treated the data: Because the immunoSEQ output included only junctional sequences and no quality scores, the filtering could not be the same as the filtering used for full-length reads. To assign V/J genes and CDR3, sequences were annotated against IMGT germline references using PyIR, a Python wrapper for IgBLAST v1.9. Reads with weak V/J assignments (E-value above 1e-6), missing CDR3, stop codons, out-of-frame junctions, or ambiguous translated residues were removed. V3J clonotypes were defined as sequences sharing the same inferred V gene, J gene, and CDR3 amino acid sequence. The percentage overlap between two repertoires was calculated by dividing the number of shared unique clonotypes by the size of the smaller repertoire. Three approaches were used to assess repertoire richness: RTK rarefaction, the Chao1 estimator, and Recon v2.1 estimates of unobserved clonotypes. Generation probabilities for all TCRbeta clonotypes obtained by the gDNA method from four donors were computed using OLGA. The immuneACCESS repertoire file appears here via TCRdb, limited to in-frame rearrangements. These files lack a portion of the clones; in checked studies, under half of the deficit traces to unresolved V genes, and the cause of the others is not known. V and J calls plus clone size are reproduced from that table; the DNA served to infer D and trimming. The sample table shows roughly 1.4 million clones, and about 98.5% are seen once. The top ten constitute around 0.38% of the sample.

The sample was naive CD4+ T cells sorted from blood. In the paper's terms, the cell subset or site label means: CD45RA+ positively selected. This receptor chain uses TRBV7-8 and TRBJ2-7, and TRBD2 aligns with 14 junction nucleotides. This TCR was recovered from a man in his thirties or forties in good health. The DNA sequence is as follows: TGTGCCAGCAGCCTAGGACTAGCGGGAGGCGAGCAGTACTTC. It translates as CASSLGLAGGEQYF.